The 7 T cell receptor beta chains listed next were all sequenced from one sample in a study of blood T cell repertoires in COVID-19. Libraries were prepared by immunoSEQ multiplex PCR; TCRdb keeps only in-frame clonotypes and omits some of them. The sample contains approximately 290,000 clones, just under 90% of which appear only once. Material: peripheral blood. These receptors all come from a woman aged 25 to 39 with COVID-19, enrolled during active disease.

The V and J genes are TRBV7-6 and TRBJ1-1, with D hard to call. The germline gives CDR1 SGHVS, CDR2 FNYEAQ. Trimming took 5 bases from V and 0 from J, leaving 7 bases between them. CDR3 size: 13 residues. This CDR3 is CASSDSVNTEAFF. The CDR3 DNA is TGTGCCAGCAGCGACTCGGTGAACACTGAAGCTTTCTTT. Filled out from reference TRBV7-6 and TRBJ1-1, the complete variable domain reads GAGVSQSPRYKVTKRGQDVALRCDPISGHVSLYWYRQALGQGPEFLTYFNYEAQQDKSGLPNDRFSAERPEGSISTLTIQRTEQRDSAMYRCASSDSVNTEAFFGQGTRLTVV.

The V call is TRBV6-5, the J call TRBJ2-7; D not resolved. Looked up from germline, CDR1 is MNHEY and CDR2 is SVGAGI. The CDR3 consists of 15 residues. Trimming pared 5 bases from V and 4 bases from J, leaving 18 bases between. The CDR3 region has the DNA TGTGCCAGCAGTCCCAAACTCGGAACAGTTTACGAGCAGTACTTC. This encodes CASSPKLGTVYEQYF.

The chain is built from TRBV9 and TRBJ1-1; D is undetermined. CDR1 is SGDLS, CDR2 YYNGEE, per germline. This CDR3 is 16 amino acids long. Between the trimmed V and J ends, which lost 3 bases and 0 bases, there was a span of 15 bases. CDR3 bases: TGTGCCAGCAGCGGCGGATCTACCTATTTGAACACTGAAGCTTTCTTT. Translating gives CASSGGSTYLNTEAFF.

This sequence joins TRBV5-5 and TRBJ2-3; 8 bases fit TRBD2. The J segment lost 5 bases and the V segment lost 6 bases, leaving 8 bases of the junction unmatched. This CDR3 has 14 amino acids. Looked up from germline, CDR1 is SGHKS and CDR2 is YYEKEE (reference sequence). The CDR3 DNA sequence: TGTGCCAGCACCCCGGGAGGGGCGGAAGATACGCAGTATTTT. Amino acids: CASTPGGAEDTQYF.

Written as DNA, the CDR3 is TGTGCCAGCAGCTTACTTTCAGGGGGCGCCCCCGGGGAGCTGTTTTTT. Residues: CASSLLSGGAPGELFF. The V gene is TRBV7-9, the J gene TRBJ2-2; 8 bases are shared with TRBD1. CDR3 length equals 16 residues. The germline CDR1 and CDR2 sequences are SEHNR and FQNEAQ (reference sequence). V lost 2 bases and J lost 6; bases outside the gene matches: 8.

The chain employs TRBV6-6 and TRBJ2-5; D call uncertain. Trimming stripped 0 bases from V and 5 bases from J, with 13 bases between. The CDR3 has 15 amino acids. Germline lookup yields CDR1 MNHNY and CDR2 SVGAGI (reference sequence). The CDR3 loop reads CASSYSTSGFETQYF. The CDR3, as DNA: TGTGCCAGCAGTTACTCGACCTCAGGTTTTGAGACCCAGTACTTC.

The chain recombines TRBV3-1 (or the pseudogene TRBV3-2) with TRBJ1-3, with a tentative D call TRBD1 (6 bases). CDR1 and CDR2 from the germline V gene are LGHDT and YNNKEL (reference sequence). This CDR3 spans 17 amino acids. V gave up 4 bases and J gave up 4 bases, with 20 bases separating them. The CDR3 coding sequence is TGTGCCAGCAGCCTCAGAGGGGGGGGATTGCCCGGAAACACCATATATTTT. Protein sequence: CASSLRGGGLPGNTIYF.